These 25 T cell receptor beta chains were sequenced from one sample in a study of cytomegalovirus exposure and HLA in healthy donors. PCR amplification relied on 60 Vbeta primers (plus 13 Jbeta primers). Measured with immunoSEQ multiplex PCR; TCRdb has only the in-frame clones, and not every one. This table holds roughly 290,000 clones, about 90% found once. The source material was PBMCs. The receptors originated from a woman in her late teens or twenties in good health and CMV-seronegative.

The rearrangement joins TRBV7-2 to TRBJ2-7, with 7 positions matching TRBD2. The CDR3 loop spans 15 amino acids. Germline CDR1 SGHTA, CDR2 FQGNSA. The V and J ends lost 1 base and 0 bases, in that order; junction bases with no gene match: 3. CDR3 sequence: CASSLVRGSSYEQYF. The CDR3 DNA follows: TGTGCCAGCAGCTTAGTGCGGGGGAGCTCCTACGAGCAGTACTTC.

The chain joins TRBV6-1 to TRBJ1-5; a possible D gene is TRBD1 (5 bases). Trimming stripped 1 base from V and 7 bases from J, with 8 bases between. Germline V gene data show CDR1 as MNHNS and CDR2 as SASEGT. There are 13 residues in the CDR3. In DNA, the CDR3 is TGTGCCAGCAGTGAAGGGGGGAGGCAGCCCCAGCATTTT. It yields the protein CASSEGGRQPQHF.

The chain combines TRBV5-1 with TRBJ2-5; 11 bases match TRBD1. The J call is uncertain, as TRBJ2-7 better fits the DNA end. Germline CDR1 is SGHRS and CDR2 is YFSETQ. This CDR3 spans 16 amino acids. The CDR3 region is CASSLAAGTGGYEQYF. CDR3 in DNA: TGCGCCAGCAGCTTGGCGGCCGGGACAGGGGGATACGAGCAGTACTTC.

Only one count was recorded for this clone. The CDR3 protein is CASSIFGGSAYNEQFF. CDR3 in DNA: TGTGCCAGTAGTATTTTTGGGGGGTCGGCATACAATGAGCAGTTCTTC. The chain employs TRBV19 and TRBJ2-1; maybe TRBD2 (6 bases). The V gene lost 3 bases and the J gene lost 4 bases, with 16 bases spanning the gap. The CDR3 is 16 amino acids. From germline, CDR1 is LNHDA and CDR2 SQIVND (reference sequence). The full variable domain, rest sourced from reference TRBV19 and TRBJ2-1, is DGGITQSPKYLFRKEGQNVTLSCEQNLNHDAMYWYRQDPGQGLRLIYYSQIVNDFQKGDIAEGYSVSREKKESFPLTVTSAQKNPTAFYLCASSIFGGSAYNEQFFGPGTRLTVL.

In its sample, this clone was seen once. V usage is TRBV9 and J usage is TRBJ2-7, with TRBD2 matching 10 bases. Germline loops: CDR1 SGDLS, CDR2 YYNGEE. There are 14 residues in the CDR3. The V segment lost 1 base and the J segment 3 bases; nucleotides outside the gene matches: 1. The CDR3 coding sequence is TGTGCCAGCAGCGTAACTAGCGGGGACTACGAGCAGTACTTC. It specifies CASSVTSGDYEQYF.

The chain recombines TRBV7-9 with TRBJ2-3; TRBD1 aligns across 9 bases. CDR3 size: 17 residues. The V gene end was trimmed by 5 bases and the J gene end by 2 bases; junction bases not matched to a gene: 11. From germline, CDR1 is SEHNR and CDR2 FQNEAQ (reference sequence). DNA of the CDR3: TGTGCCAGCAGCCTGCCCTCCGGGACAGGGTTCACAGATACGCAGTATTTT. This translates into CASSLPSGTGFTDTQYF.

In regard to this clone: Mismatch with germline at one junction end may stem from a read error. The genes are TRBV7-9 and TRBJ2-7, with a tentative D call TRBD1 (5 bases). The CDR3 covers 13 residues. Per the germline V gene, CDR1 is SEHNR and CDR2 is FQNEAQ (reference sequence). CDR3 amino acids: CASSLDYGAGKHF. The CDR3, as DNA: TGTGCCAGCAGCTTAGACTATGGGGCAGGCAAACACTTC.

This sequence joins TRBV7-8 and TRBJ2-4; tentatively, D is TRBD1 (6 bases). The CDR3 contains 20 residues. V shed 7 bases and J shed 0 bases, with 28 bases lying between them. Germline loops: CDR1 SGHVS, CDR2 FQNEAQ. CDR3 sequence (DNA): TGTGCCAGCATCCAAACGTACAGGGTTGCCGCCGGATTAGCCAAAAACATTCAGTACTTC. Translating it yields CASIQTYRVAAGLAKNIQYF.

This chain joins TRBV28 and TRBJ2-4; D is possibly TRBD2 (7 bases). The CDR3 spans 16 residues. Per the germline V gene, CDR1 is MDHEN and CDR2 is SYDVKM. With 2 bases removed from V and 1 base from J, the gap between germline ends came to 12 bases. CDR3 amino acids: CASSLAGASAKNIQYF. The CDR3 coding sequence is TGTGCCAGCAGTTTAGCGGGGGCGTCGGCCAAAAACATTCAGTACTTC.

V gene TRBV30 combines with J gene TRBJ1-5; D is unresolved. Between the trimmed V and J ends, which lost 0 bases and 4 bases, there was a span of 4 bases. Germline V gives CDR1 GTSNPN, CDR2 SVGIG (reference sequence). The CDR3 is made up of 12 amino acids. CDR3 residues: CAWSVENQPQHF. Here the CDR3 DNA reads TGTGCCTGGAGTGTGGAGAATCAGCCCCAGCATTTT.

Concerning this clone: A junction end diverges from the germline sequence, so it may reflect a read error. The V call is TRBV7-6, the J call TRBJ1-1; D is possibly TRBD1 (6 bases). Per germline, CDR1 SGHVS and CDR2 FNYEAQ. The CDR3 extends over 13 amino acids. In DNA form, the CDR3 reads TGTGCCAACAGCTCGGGACAAAACACTGAAGCTTTCTTT. Protein sequence: CANSSGQNTEAFF.

The chain employs TRBV5-6 and TRBJ1-2; D gene ambiguous. The length of the CDR3 is 13 residues. CDR1 is SGHDT, CDR2 YYEEEE, per germline. V lost 0 bases to trimming and J lost 4 bases, with 7 bases between them. The CDR3 DNA reads TGTGCCAGCAGCTTGGGGCCCCCCTATGGCTACACCTTC. It yields the protein CASSLGPPYGYTF.

This sequence joins TRBV5-6 and TRBJ2-5, with 8 bases matching TRBD1. The germline V gene encodes CDR1 SGHDT and CDR2 YYEEEE. The length of the CDR3 is 16 residues. V was clipped by 4 bases and J by 0 bases; unmatched bases: 8. CDR3 residues: CASSKLTGVYQETQYF. Here the CDR3 DNA reads TGTGCCAGCAGCAAACTGACAGGGGTGTACCAAGAGACCCAGTACTTC. Combining the CDR3 with reference TRBV5-6 and TRBJ2-5 gives the whole variable domain DAGVTQSPTHLIKTRGQQVTLRCSPKSGHDTVSWYQQALGQGPQFIFQYYEEEERQRGNFPDRFSGHQFPNYSSELNVNALLLGDSALYLCASSKLTGVYQETQYFGPGTRLLVL.

The chain uses TRBV18 and TRBJ1-3; no reliable D call. Deletions cut 1 base from V and 8 bases from J, with 6 bases between. The CDR3 covers 12 residues. Per germline, CDR1 KGHSH and CDR2 LQKENI. The CDR3 reads CASSPRADTIYF. Here the CDR3 DNA reads TGTGCCAGCTCACCACGGGCAGACACCATATATTTT.

In its sample, this clone was seen once. V is TRBV6-1 and J is TRBJ2-7; TRBD2 is a possible D gene (6 bases). The germline CDR1 and CDR2 sequences are MNHNS and SASEGT. V gave up 8 bases and J gave up 2 bases, with 13 bases separating them. This CDR3 has 13 residues. DNA of the CDR3: TGTGCCAGCGACCATCGGGGGACCTACGAGCAGTACTTC. Translated, it gives CASDHRGTYEQYF.

This chain uses TRBV6-5 with TRBJ2-7; TRBD2 matches 9 bases. The V gene's germline CDR1 is MNHEY and CDR2 SVGAGI. This CDR3 comprises 14 residues. J lost 5 bases, V lost 5 bases, and 7 bases had no gene match. In DNA, the CDR3 is TGTGCCAGCAGTGCGGGGGGGCCGACCCACGAGCAGTACTTC. Amino acid sequence: CASSAGGPTHEQYF.

The chain uses TRBV6-5 and TRBJ2-3, with 9 bases aligning to TRBD2. J gave up 6 bases and V 2 bases, and 3 bases lay outside the gene matches. Germline V gene sequence: CDR1 MNHEY, CDR2 SVGAGI. The CDR3 is 14 amino acids. The CDR3 coding sequence is TGTGCCAGCAGTTACGGGACTAGCTGGGATACGCAGTATTTT. This translates into CASSYGTSWDTQYF.

The V call is TRBV10-3, the J call TRBJ1-1; TRBD1 matches 7 bases. Germline V lookup: CDR1 ENHRY, CDR2 SYGVKD. The CDR3 spans 15 residues. After removal of 3 bases from V and 1 base from J, the junction contained 5 bases not matched to a gene. The CDR3 reads CAISDKGAENTEAFF. The CDR3 bases are TGTGCCATCAGTGACAAGGGGGCCGAGAACACTGAAGCTTTCTTT.

The chain employs TRBV7-8 and TRBJ2-3; 15 bases match TRBD2. CDR1 and CDR2 from the germline V gene are SGHVS and FQNEAQ. The CDR3 runs 16 residues. V was pared by 5 bases and J by 10 bases, with 10 bases of the junction left unmatched. The CDR3 DNA reads TGTGCCAGCAGCGGAGGACTAGCGGGGGGGCTGGAAGCGCAGTATTTT. The encoded protein is CASSGGLAGGLEAQYF.

The chain has TRBV6-6 and TRBJ1-2; 9 bases are shared with TRBD1. The CDR3 has 14 amino acids. Unmatched junction bases numbered 7, after V lost 5 bases and J lost 6 bases. Germline V lookup: CDR1 MNHNY, CDR2 SVGAGI (reference sequence). The CDR3 spells CASSRDRVLDGYTF. The DNA for the CDR3 is TGTGCCAGCAGTCGGGACAGGGTTCTGGATGGCTACACCTTC.

The chain uses TRBV13 and TRBJ2-7, with 10 bases matching TRBD1. The CDR3 has 14 residues. Looked up from germline, CDR1 is PRHDT and CDR2 is FYEKMQ (reference sequence). V trimming: 3 bases; J trimming: 5 bases; junction bases outside the gene matches: 4. The CDR3 coding sequence is TGTGCCAGCAGCTTGGACAGGGGGATAAACGAGCAGTACTTC. Translating gives CASSLDRGINEQYF.

This clone was found a few times. The rearrangement joins TRBV12-5 to TRBJ2-7, with D perhaps TRBD2 (6 bases). Germline lookup yields CDR1 LGHNT and CDR2 FRNRAP. There are 18 residues in the CDR3. The V and J ends lost 0 bases and 3 bases respectively, with 21 bases between them. The CDR3 spells CASGLVMTTSGLRYEQYF. The CDR3 nucleotides read TGTGCTAGTGGTTTGGTGATGACAACATCGGGACTTCGCTACGAGCAGTACTTC. The full variable domain, its missing parts supplied by reference TRBV12-5 and TRBJ2-7, is DARVTQTPRHKVTEMGQEVTMRCQPILGHNTVFWYRQTMMQGLELLAYFRNRAPLDDSGMPKDRFSAEMPDATLATLKIQPSEPRDSAVYFCASGLVMTTSGLRYEQYFGPGTRLTVT.

The chain joins TRBV10-3 to TRBJ1-5, with TRBD1 matching over 7 bases. Germline CDR1 ENHRY, CDR2 SYGVKD. This CDR3 has 15 residues. Trimming at V came to 0 bases and at J to 7 bases, leaving 6 bases not matched to a gene. The CDR3 DNA reads TGTGCCATCAGTGAGTCGACAGGGTTCAACCAGCCCCAGCATTTT. The encoded protein is CAISESTGFNQPQHF.

V is TRBV5-1 and J is TRBJ2-2; tentative D call: TRBD2 (5 bases). V lost 7 bases and J 3 bases, leaving 13 bases between the germline ends. Germline CDR1 and CDR2: SGHRS and YFSETQ. The CDR3 runs to 14 residues. The CDR3 nucleotides are TGCGCCAGCCGCCGGGGAAGCGACACCGGGGAGCTGTTTTTT. Translated, it gives CASRRGSDTGELFF. The entire variable domain, with the rest obtained from reference TRBV5-1 and TRBJ2-2, is as follows: KAGVTQTPRYLIKTRGQQVTLSCSPISGHRSVSWYQQTPGQGLQFLFEYFSETQRNKGNFPGRFSGRQFSNSRSEMNVSTLELGDSALYLCASRRGSDTGELFFGEGSRLTVL.

The chain is built from TRBV5-1 and TRBJ1-4; TRBD1 matches at 7 bases. Germline values: CDR1 SGHRS, CDR2 YFSETQ. This CDR3 is built from 15 residues. V gave up 4 bases and J gave up 8 bases; unmatched junction bases: 11. The CDR3 nucleotides read TGCGCCAGCAGCGTCGGACAGGCGACGATGGAAAAACTGTTTTTT. Translation: CASSVGQATMEKLFF.